Listed below are T cell receptor beta chains from one sample, sequenced in a study of T cell repertoires in cytomegalovirus infection. TCRdb re-derived calls from the reads in MiXCR, one entry per CDR3 protein. This table holds a few hundred thousand distinct CDR3 sequences, roughly 16% found once. Material for sequencing was PBMCs. The receptors were gathered from a human donor in good health (CMV status not recorded). Some clones in this sample may be carry-over from other donors' samples. CDR3s include the opening cysteine and the closing phenylalanine or tryptophan. Each record gives: clone size, J gene, D gene, V gene, CDR3 protein, CDR3 DNA. A D gene is named only where the DNA matches it firmly. Some rows mark clone size as missing; the rest say once, few, many or name a class of expanded clone.

>few|TRBJ2-5|TRBD2|TRBV29-1
CSVASGGAGETQYF
TGCAGCGTTGCTAGCGGGGGGGCAGGAGAGACCCAGTACTTC
>many|TRBJ2-5|NA|TRBV7-2
CASSSGGGETQYF
TGTGCCAGCAGCTCAGGTGGGGGAGAGACCCAGTACTTC
>few|TRBJ2-1|NA|TRBV20-1
CSASDSSVSYNEQFF
TGCAGTGCTTCGGACTCTAGCGTCTCCTACAATGAGCAGTTCTTC
>many|TRBJ1-5|NA|TRBV12-3/TRBV12-4
CASSPDSIGNQPQHF
TGTGCCAGCAGCCCAGACAGTATAGGGAATCAGCCCCAGCATTTT
>many|TRBJ1-2|NA|TRBV10-3
CAISATEEDYGYTF
TGTGCCATCAGTGCCACAGAGGAGGACTATGGCTACACCTTC
>many|TRBJ2-7|NA|TRBV2
CASSVGVEQYF
TGTGCCAGCAGTGTGGGGGTCGAGCAGTACTTC
>many|TRBJ1-1|NA|TRBV5-1
CASSLVPRTAMNTEAFF
TGCGCCAGCAGCTTGGTTCCCAGGACAGCGATGAACACTGAAGCTTTCTTT
>NA|TRBJ2-1|NA|TRBV29-1
CSVVRSDSYNEQFF
TGCAGCGTTGTGCGGTCCGACTCCTACAATGAGCAGTTCTTC
>few|TRBJ2-1|NA|TRBV6-5
CASSYSISGRVIYNEQFF
TGTGCCAGCAGTTACTCGATTTCCGGCAGGGTAATCTACAATGAGCAGTTCTTC
>few|TRBJ1-1|NA|TRBV20-1
CSAWGGNTEAFF
TGCAGTGCATGGGGCGGGAACACTGAAGCTTTCTTT
>NA|TRBJ1-2|NA|TRBV20-1
CSAPPVPLGNGYTF
TGCAGTGCTCCCCCGGTTCCCCTCGGGAATGGCTACACCTTC
>many|TRBJ1-1|TRBD1|TRBV7-9
CASSLTGVAYTEAFF
TGTGCCAGCAGCTTAACAGGGGTTGCGTACACTGAAGCTTTCTTT
>few|TRBJ2-5|NA|TRBV6-5
CASSYSSLGLETQYF
TGTGCCAGCAGTTACTCGTCCCTGGGCCTAGAGACCCAGTACTTC
>many|TRBJ1-1|TRBD1|TRBV19
CASSGAQGVGEAFF
TGTGCCAGTAGTGGGGCACAGGGGGTAGGAGAAGCTTTCTTT
>NA|TRBJ2-5|TRBD2|TRBV27
CASSEAGGMETQYF
TGTGCCAGCAGTGAAGCGGGGGGGATGGAGACCCAGTACTTC
>NA|TRBJ1-5|NA|TRBV20-1
CSATGVVSVNSNQPQHF
TGCAGTGCTACCGGTGTCGTTTCGGTAAATAGCAATCAGCCCCAGCATTTT
>many|TRBJ2-3|TRBD1|TRBV20-1
CSARDSGGADTQYF
TGCAGTGCTAGAGATTCAGGGGGCGCAGATACGCAGTATTTT
>many|TRBJ2-5|TRBD1|TRBV7-8
CASSPSLGRGETQYF
TGTGCCAGCAGTCCCTCCCTTGGCAGGGGGGAGACCCAGTACTTC
>many|TRBJ1-5|TRBD1|TRBV7-9
CASSRGTVDSNQPQHF
TGTGCCAGCAGCCGCGGGACAGTCGATAGCAATCAGCCCCAGCATTTT
>many|TRBJ2-3|NA|TRBV12-3/TRBV12-4
CASRGPLSTDTQYF
TGTGCCAGCAGGGGTCCCCTTAGCACAGATACGCAGTATTTT
>NA|TRBJ1-1|NA|TRBV10-3
CAISSEGSRPNEAFF
TGTGCCATCAGCTCGGAAGGGTCAAGGCCCAATGAAGCTTTCTTT
>NA|TRBJ1-1|TRBD1|TRBV18
CASSPQGEDTEAFF
TGTGCCAGCTCACCCCAGGGGGAGGACACTGAAGCTTTCTTT
>NA|TRBJ2-2|NA|TRBV4-1
CASSQDVWGGDTGELFF
TGCGCCAGCAGCCAAGATGTCTGGGGGGGCGACACCGGGGAGCTGTTTTTT
>NA|TRBJ1-2|NA|TRBV3-1
CASSQAGSIHYGYTF
TGTGCCAGCAGCCAAGCGGGTTCGATCCACTATGGCTACACCTTC
>many|TRBJ2-3|NA|TRBV7-8
CASSLLGGGPPDTQYF
TGTGCCAGCAGCCTTCTCGGCGGAGGGCCCCCAGATACGCAGTATTTT
>NA|TRBJ2-3|NA|TRBV2
CASSPLGGLSWSTDTQYF
TGTGCCAGCAGTCCCCTCGGGGGGCTAAGCTGGAGCACAGATACGCAGTATTTT
>NA|TRBJ2-1|TRBD2|TRBV6-1
CASRVTLAGGYNEQFF
TGTGCCAGCAGGGTCACGCTAGCGGGGGGTTACAATGAGCAGTTCTTC
>once|TRBJ1-6|NA|TRBV20-1
CSATPGGENSPLHF
TGCAGTGCTACCCCGGGGGGGGAGAATTCACCCCTCCACTTT
>few|TRBJ2-5|NA|TRBV28
CASSFYSSTQGRETQYF
TGTGCCAGCAGTTTTTATTCGAGTACCCAGGGTAGAGAGACCCAGTACTTC
>NA|TRBJ1-1|NA|TRBV18
CASSPREGMHTEAFF
TGTGCCAGCTCACCACGGGAAGGGATGCACACTGAAGCTTTCTTT
>few|TRBJ2-2|TRBD1|TRBV19
CASSTPLATGGKNTGELFF
TGTGCCAGTAGTACCCCCCTCGCGACAGGGGGCAAAAACACCGGGGAGCTGTTTTTT
>few|TRBJ2-3|NA|TRBV5-4
CASSPGAGSTDTQYF
TGTGCCAGCAGCCCTGGGGCAGGGTCCACAGATACGCAGTATTTT
>many|TRBJ2-1|TRBD1|TRBV7-2
CASSSAGQGKNLNEQFF
TGTGCCAGCAGCTCTGCGGGACAGGGGAAGAATCTCAATGAGCAGTTCTTC
>many|TRBJ1-3|TRBD1|TRBV7-8
CASSLARGQGSGNTIYF
TGTGCCAGCAGCTTAGCTCGCGGACAGGGATCTGGAAACACCATATATTTT
>NA|TRBJ2-2|NA|TRBV7-8
CASSLGSRNTGELFF
TGTGCCAGCAGCTTAGGTAGTCGTAACACCGGGGAGCTGTTTTTT
>NA|TRBJ1-2|NA|TRBV4-2
CASSPDDVQETPNYGYTF
TGTGCCAGCAGCCCAGATGATGTACAGGAAACCCCAAACTATGGCTACACCTTC
>many|TRBJ1-5|NA|TRBV7-2
CASSLGTGPNQPQHF
TGTGCCAGCAGCTTGGGTACAGGGCCCAATCAGCCCCAGCATTTT
>few|TRBJ2-1|NA|TRBV5-4
CASSSRGYSIREQFF
TGTGCCAGCAGCTCCCGGGGCTACAGTATAAGGGAGCAGTTCTTC
>many|TRBJ2-5|TRBD2|TRBV7-2
CASSFQRGAETQYF
TGTGCCAGCAGCTTTCAGCGGGGGGCGGAGACCCAGTACTTC
>NA|TRBJ2-5|TRBD1|TRBV29-1
CSVDGTGGYQETQYF
TGCAGCGTTGACGGAACAGGGGGCTACCAAGAGACCCAGTACTTC
>NA|TRBJ1-1|NA|TRBV19
CASSIGRTQNTEAFF
TGTGCCAGTAGTATAGGTCGCACCCAGAACACTGAAGCTTTCTTT
>NA|TRBJ2-3|NA|TRBV6-2/TRBV6-3
CASCGPGDLTDTQYF
TGTGCCAGCTGCGGGCCGGGGGACCTCACAGATACGCAGTATTTT
>NA|TRBJ1-4|NA|TRBV20-1
CSTPTGILFPYGYEKLFF
TGCAGTACCCCAACCGGGATATTATTTCCTTATGGTTATGAAAAACTGTTTTTT
>many|TRBJ1-1|NA|TRBV9
CASSGGQPNTEAFF
TGTGCCAGCAGCGGCGGACAGCCAAACACTGAAGCTTTCTTT
>many|TRBJ1-2|NA|TRBV6-1
CASSESGARRDYGYTF
TGTGCCAGCAGTGAGAGTGGGGCAAGGCGGGACTATGGCTACACCTTC
>many|TRBJ2-3|NA|TRBV11-2
CASSLVGGAVTDTQYF
TGTGCCAGCAGCTTAGTGGGGGGGGCCGTCACAGATACGCAGTATTTT
>few|TRBJ1-2|NA|TRBV20-1
CSAPTGTTGSYGYTF
TGCAGTGCTCCAACAGGAACAACAGGTTCCTATGGCTACACCTTC